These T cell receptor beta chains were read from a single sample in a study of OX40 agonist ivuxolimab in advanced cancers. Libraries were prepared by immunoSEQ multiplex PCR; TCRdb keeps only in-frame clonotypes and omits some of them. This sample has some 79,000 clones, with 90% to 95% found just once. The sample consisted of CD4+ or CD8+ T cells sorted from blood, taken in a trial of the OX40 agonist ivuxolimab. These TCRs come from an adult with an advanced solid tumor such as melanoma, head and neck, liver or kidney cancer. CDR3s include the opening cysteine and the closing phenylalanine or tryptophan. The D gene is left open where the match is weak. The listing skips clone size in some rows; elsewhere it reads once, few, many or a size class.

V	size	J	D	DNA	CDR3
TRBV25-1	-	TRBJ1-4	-	TGTGCCAGCAGTGGGGCGACGACTAATGAAAAACTGTTTTTT	CASSGATTNEKLFF
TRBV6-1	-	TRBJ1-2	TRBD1	TGTGCCAGCAGGGGACAGTTCTATGGCTACACCTTC	CASRGQFYGYTF
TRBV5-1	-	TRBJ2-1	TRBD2	TGCGCCAGCAGCACCGGGACTAGCGGGAAGTATGAGCAGTTCTTC	CASSTGTSGKYEQFF
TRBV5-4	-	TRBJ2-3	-	TGTGCCAGCAGCTTGGGGTCCAGGGCGGTTACAGATACGCAGTATTTT	CASSLGSRAVTDTQYF
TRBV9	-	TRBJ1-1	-	TGTGCCAGCAGCGTAGCCCGTGAAGCTTTCTTT	CASSVAREAFF
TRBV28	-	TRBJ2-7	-	TGTGCCAGCACCTCGACCGAGGACGAGCAGTACTTC	CASTSTEDEQYF
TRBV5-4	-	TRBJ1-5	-	TGTGCCAGCAGCTGGCAGGGGCGCAATCAGCCCCAGCATTTT	CASSWQGRNQPQHF
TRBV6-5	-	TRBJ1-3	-	TGTGCCAGCAGTACAAACCTACAAGGAAACACCATATATTTT	CASSTNLQGNTIYF
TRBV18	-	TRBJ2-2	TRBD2	TGTGCCAGCTCACAAACTAGCGGGAGCGGCGGGGAGCTGTTTTTT	CASSQTSGSGGELFF
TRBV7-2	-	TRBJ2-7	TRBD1	TGTGCCAGCAGCTTGGACAGGGCAATTTTCTACGAGCAGTACTTC	CASSLDRAIFYEQYF
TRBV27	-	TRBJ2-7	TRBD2	TGTGCCAGCAGTTTACGGGAGGGCTACTACGAGCAGTACTTC	CASSLREGYYEQYF
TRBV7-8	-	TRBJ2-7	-	TGTGCCAGCAGCTCGACAGTCTCCTACGAGCAGTACTTC	CASSSTVSYEQYF
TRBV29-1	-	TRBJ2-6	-	TGCAGCGCCGCCTTTGGACTCGCTGGGGCCAACGTCCTGACTTTC	CSAAFGLAGANVLTF
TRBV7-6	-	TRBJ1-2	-	TGTGCCAGCAGCCCCGTCGGGGCCAGGGGCGATAATAACTATGGCTACACCTTC	CASSPVGARGDNNYGYTF
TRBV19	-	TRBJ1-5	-	TGTGCCACCCTTTCGGGGGGTCAGAATTCGGGCAATCAGCCCCAGCATTTT	CATLSGGQNSGNQPQHF
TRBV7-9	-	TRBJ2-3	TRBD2	TGTGCCAGCAGCTCGGTCCGGGGGGGTTGGGCAGATACGCAGTATTTT	CASSSVRGGWADTQYF
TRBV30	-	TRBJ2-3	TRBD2	TGTGCCTGGAGTGTTGGACTAGCGGGCCCGACTAGCACAGATACGCAGTATTTT	CAWSVGLAGPTSTDTQYF
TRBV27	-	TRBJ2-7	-	TGTGCCAGCAGTTCTGAGGGGATACGGAGAAAGCAGTACTTC	CASSSEGIRRKQYF
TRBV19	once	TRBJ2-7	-	TGTGCCAGTAGTCTCGATACCGGGTCCTCCTACGAGCAGTACTTC	CASSLDTGSSYEQYF
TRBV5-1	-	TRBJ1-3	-	TGCGCCAGCAGCCCAAGCTCTGGAAACACCATATATTTT	CASSPSSGNTIYF
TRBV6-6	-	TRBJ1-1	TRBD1	TGTGCCAGCAGTAAGGGACAGGGCACTGAAGCTTTCTTT	CASSKGQGTEAFF
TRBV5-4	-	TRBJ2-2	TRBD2	TGTGCCAGCAGCTTGTCTGTGCTAGCGGATAACACCGGGGAGCTGTTTTTT	CASSLSVLADNTGELFF
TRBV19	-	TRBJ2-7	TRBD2	TGTGCCAGTAGTTCCCTTCCACTAGCGGGAGGGTCCTACGAGCAGTACTTC	CASSSLPLAGGSYEQYF